This T cell receptor beta chain was sequenced for a study of vaccination effects on CD4 cells after COVID-19. Ahead of sequencing, the ViraFEST assay grew antigen-specific CD4+ T cells using viral peptide pools. Once cultured for 9 to 11 days, the cells underwent separation to obtain CD4+ T cells. The study found no prior SARS-CoV-2 infection in the vaccine recipients, who tested negative for nucleocapsid antibodies. IL-2 medium supplanted half the medium on days 3 and 7. This clone was counted once. Antigen specificity is unknown. TCRdb's table, derived via immunoSEQ multiplex PCR, lists solely in-frame clones and lacks some. Of 13,000 to 15,000 clones listed, approximately 82% are singletons. After removal of 3 bases from V and 7 bases from J, the junction contained 10 bases not matched to a gene. Germline V lookup: CDR1 LNHDA, CDR2 SQIVND (reference sequence). The length of the CDR3 is 17 residues.

The TCR originated in a human donor who received a COVID-19 vaccine. The chain uses TRBV19 and TRBJ2-3, with 13 nucleotides matching TRBD2. Source: CD4+ T cells from PBMCs cultured with HCoV-229E spike peptides, taken before COVID-19 vaccination. The CDR3 DNA reads TGTGCCAGTAGTATGGCCGGGACTAGCGGGGTTATGTATACGCAGTATTTT. Amino acids: CASSMAGTSGVMYTQYF.